A selection of T cell receptor beta chains follows, all from one sample in a study of blood T cell repertoires in COVID-19. The assay was immunoSEQ multiplex PCR, and TCRdb's table has in-frame clones only and misses some. The table has fewer than 200,000 clones, around 84% seen once; the top ten hold more than 7.5%. The material sequenced was peripheral blood. Receptor source: a woman aged 60-75 years with COVID-19, enrolled during active disease. The CDR3 runs from the conserved cysteine through the conserved F or W. The D gene is left open where the match is weak.

CDR3: CASSTGQVYGYTF
D: TRBD1
V: TRBV11-2

CDR3: CASSWRQGANEKLFF
D: TRBD1
V: TRBV7-2

CDR3: CASSWTGADQPQHF
D: TRBD1
V: TRBV3-1/TRBV3-2

CDR3: CASSAQVLAGGKETQYF
D: TRBD2
V: TRBV9

CDR3: CASSLDTGLFF
D: .
V: TRBV6-6

CDR3: CASSLQPSGANVLTF
D: .
V: TRBV5-1

CDR3: CASSVRGTIGTEAFF
D: .
V: TRBV18

CDR3: CASSLGADYGYTF
D: .
V: TRBV7-3

CDR3: CASSPGGQGNTGELFF
D: TRBD1
V: TRBV7-3

CDR3: CASSDREGDQPQHF
D: .
V: TRBV6-1

CDR3: CASSVFGTPNTGELFF
D: .
V: TRBV9

CDR3: CASSVGTSVAKNIQYF
D: .
V: TRBV9

CDR3: CASSHHRQGAFAVNEKLFF
D: TRBD1
V: TRBV7-8

CDR3: CASRSDRGPLGNQPQHF
D: TRBD1
V: TRBV5-6

CDR3: CSGGGRGQLFYGYTF
D: .
V: TRBV29-1

CDR3: CASSQGRGQNNSPLHF
D: TRBD1
V: TRBV14

CDR3: CASSPPEDNRVEAFF
D: .
V: TRBV18

CDR3: CATGQGTSGANVLTF
D: TRBD1
V: TRBV10-3

CDR3: CASSFQTPNYGYTF
D: .
V: TRBV5-8

CDR3: CATSDRGRDEQFF
D: TRBD1
V: TRBV24-1

CDR3: CASGEGLASSYEQYF
D: .
V: TRBV7-6

CDR3: CASSPTLAGVSPDTQYF
D: TRBD2
V: TRBV7-3

CDR3: CAASPGGGEAFF
D: .
V: TRBV27

CDR3: CASTPRTGTTGYTF
D: TRBD1
V: TRBV19

CDR3: CASRETGNTGELFF
D: .
V: TRBV14

CDR3: CASLRDRYNEQFF
D: TRBD1
V: TRBV12-3/TRBV12-4

CDR3: CASSLTGGTDTQYF
D: TRBD1
V: TRBV6-2/TRBV6-3

CDR3: CASRGGAGNTIYF
D: .
V: TRBV7-9

CDR3: CASSLYWSNYGYTF
D: .
V: TRBV7-3

CDR3: CATSSWGRGDEQYF
D: .
V: TRBV15

CDR3: CASSGGLGNTIYF
D: .
V: TRBV6-5